This T cell receptor (beta chain) was captured by sequencing in a study of T cell repertoires in cytomegalovirus infection. Background on the study: CMV epitopes in the study were HLA-C-restricted (recently identified) and HLA-B-restricted (well studied). Study observations and caveats: The response measured ex vivo was dominated by TCR beta clonotypes (HLA-C-restricted and CMV-specific).

The junction had 12 bases not matched to a gene; V was cut back by 3 bases and J by 3 bases. This CDR3 has 18 residues. Looked up from germline, CDR1 is ENHRY and CDR2 is SYGVKD. From the reads, TCRdb called clonotypes with MiXCR, one entry per CDR3 protein. The sample shows just under 500,000 distinct CDR3 sequences, more than 30% of them seen only once. This clonotype was picked up a small number of times. What it binds is not known. The chain has TRBV10-3 and TRBJ2-2, with 8 bases aligning to TRBD1. This sequence originates from a human donor in good health (CMV status not recorded). Some clones in this sample may be carry-over from other donors' samples. This sample comprised cultured PBMCs, obtained from culture after CMV antigen stimulation. The CDR3 loop reads CAISDLLQGARYTGELFF. CDR3 nucleotide sequence: TGTGCCATCAGTGACCTTCTCCAGGGGGCGCGGTACACCGGGGAGCTGTTTTTT.